This TCR beta chain was recorded in a study of cytomegalovirus exposure and HLA in healthy donors. Study outcomes and limitations: In a later analysis, TCR beta V- and J-gene trimming showed a link to a missense DCLRE1C variant.

Primers included in the PCR were 60 Vbeta and 13 Jbeta primers. Repertoires were generated with immunoSEQ multiplex PCR, while TCRdb's copy carries only in-frame clones and drops some. This sample carries about 270,000 clones, about 75% of them seen once, and the ten largest clones take approximately 2.3%. The CDR3 extends over 13 amino acids. The germline CDR1 and CDR2 sequences are KGHSH and LQKENI. V gave up 2 bases and J gave up 8 bases; unmatched junction bases: 4. On this clone: Its specificity is unknown.

The rearrangement joins TRBV18 to TRBJ1-2; TRBD1 matches at 8 bases. The sequence was obtained from a female donor in good health and CMV-seronegative. Material for sequencing was PBMCs. CDR3 sequence reads: CASSPGTGGGYTF. CDR3 in DNA: TGTGCCAGCTCACCAGGGACAGGAGGGGGCTACACCTTC.